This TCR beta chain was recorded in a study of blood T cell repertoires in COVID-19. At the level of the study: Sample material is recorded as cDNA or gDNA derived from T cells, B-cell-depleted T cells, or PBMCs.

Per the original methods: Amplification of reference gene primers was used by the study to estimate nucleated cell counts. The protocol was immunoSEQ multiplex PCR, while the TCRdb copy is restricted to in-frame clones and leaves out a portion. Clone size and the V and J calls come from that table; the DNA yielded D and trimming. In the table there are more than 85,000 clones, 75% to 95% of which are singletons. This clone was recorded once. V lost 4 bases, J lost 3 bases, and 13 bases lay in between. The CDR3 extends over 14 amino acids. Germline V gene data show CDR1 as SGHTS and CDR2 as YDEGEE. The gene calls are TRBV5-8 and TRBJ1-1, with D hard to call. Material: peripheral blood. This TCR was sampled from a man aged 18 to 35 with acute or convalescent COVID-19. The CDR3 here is CASSRQLLHTEAFF. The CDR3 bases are TGTGCCAGCAGCCGCCAACTATTACACACTGAAGCTTTCTTT.